This TCR beta chain was observed in a study of Ad26.COV2.S vaccination and SARS-CoV-2 variants. As for the study in general: This donor came from the COV1001 trial of Ad26.COV2.S. Notes on the study in general: Using TCR breadth and depth analyses may have led to underestimated total T cell responses. Substantial breadth was reportedly displayed by spike-specific CD8+ and CD4+ T cell responses after vaccination.

As for treatment: over 15 received Ad26.COV2.S at low or high dose, single or two shots; five or six received placebo; per-sample allocation not given. After the first vaccine or placebo injection, samples were drawn on day 63. Immunization relied on an Ad26 vector, which expressed Wuhan-strain SARS-CoV-2 spike. The CDR3 spans 14 residues. Germline assignment: CDR1 MGHRA and CDR2 YSYEKL. J lost 3 bases, V lost 4 bases, and 2 bases had no gene match. On this clone: The antigen is unknown.

The table came from immunoSEQ multiplex PCR; TCRdb's copy has only in-frame clones and leaves some out. The sample has hundreds of thousands of clones, around 88% seen once; the top ten hold approximately 5%. The clonotype comes from a person aged 18 to 65 who received the Ad26.COV2.S COVID-19 vaccine or a placebo. The sequences come from peripheral blood, collected in a trial of Ad26.COV2.S vaccine versus placebo. The chain carries TRBV4-1 and TRBJ2-7; 11 bases map to TRBD2. As DNA, the CDR3 is TGCGCCAGCAGCCTACTAGCGGGAGACTACGAGCAGTACTTC. Amino acid sequence: CASSLLAGDYEQYF.